A single T cell receptor (beta chain) is shown here with its context. Its antigen is currently unknown. Germline CDR1 reads MGHRA; CDR2 reads YSYEKL. V lost 8 bases, J lost 1 base, and 15 bases lay in between. The CDR3 is 15 residues long. Carried by the TCR beta cDNA libraries were unique molecular identifiers. TCRdb re-called the PCR reads through MiXCR, storing one row per CDR3 protein. The sample has hundreds of thousands of distinct CDR3 sequences; about 32% are singletons. These data come from a study of post-analysis software for immune sequencing data. Study at large: The patients showed relapsing-remitting, secondary progressive and progressive-relapsing multiple sclerosis courses. Findings of the study overall: Compared against controls, patients with multiple sclerosis displayed significantly lower normalized Chao1 diversity. Strong co-clustering by F measure was evident for samples that had been prepared in the same batch. Several TRBV segments (TRBV5-6, TRBV5-1 and TRBV20-1 among them) occurred more frequently in patients than in controls.

The sequence derives from a girl between 10 and 17 years old with multiple sclerosis. What was sequenced was blood. The chain carries TRBV4-1 and TRBJ1-5, with D maybe TRBD1 (5 bases). In DNA form, the CDR3 reads TGCGCCAGCGGGCCGCATCGGGGGAGCAATCAGCCCCAGCATTTT. Translating it yields CASGPHRGSNQPQHF.